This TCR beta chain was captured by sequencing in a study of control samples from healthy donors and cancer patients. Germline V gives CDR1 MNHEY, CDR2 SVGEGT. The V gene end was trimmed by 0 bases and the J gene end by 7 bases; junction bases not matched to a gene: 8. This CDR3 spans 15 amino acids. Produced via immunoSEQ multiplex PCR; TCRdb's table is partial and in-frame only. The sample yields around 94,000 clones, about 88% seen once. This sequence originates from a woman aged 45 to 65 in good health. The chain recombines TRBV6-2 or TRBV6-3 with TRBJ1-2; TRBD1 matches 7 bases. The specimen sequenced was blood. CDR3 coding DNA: TGTGCCAGCAGTTACTCGTCTCACAGGGGCAGTGGCTACACCTTC. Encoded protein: CASSYSSHRGSGYTF.